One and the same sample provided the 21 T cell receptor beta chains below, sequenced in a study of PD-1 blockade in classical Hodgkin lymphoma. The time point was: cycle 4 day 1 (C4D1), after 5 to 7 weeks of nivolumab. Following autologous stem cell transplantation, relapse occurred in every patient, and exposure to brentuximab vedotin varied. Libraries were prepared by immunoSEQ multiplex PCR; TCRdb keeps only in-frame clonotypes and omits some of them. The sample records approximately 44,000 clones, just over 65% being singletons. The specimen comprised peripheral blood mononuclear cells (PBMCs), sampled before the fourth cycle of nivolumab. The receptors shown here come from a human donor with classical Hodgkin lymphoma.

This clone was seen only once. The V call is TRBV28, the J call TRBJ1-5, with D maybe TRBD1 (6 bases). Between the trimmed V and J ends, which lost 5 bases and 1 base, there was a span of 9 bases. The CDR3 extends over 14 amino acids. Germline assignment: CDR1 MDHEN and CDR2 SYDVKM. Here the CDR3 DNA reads TGTGCCAGCAGTCATGACAGGAGCAATCAGCCCCAGCATTTT. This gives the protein CASSHDRSNQPQHF.

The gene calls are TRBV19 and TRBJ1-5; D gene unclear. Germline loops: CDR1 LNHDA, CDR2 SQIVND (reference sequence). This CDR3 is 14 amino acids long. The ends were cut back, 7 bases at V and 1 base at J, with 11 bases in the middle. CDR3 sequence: CASTRGTSNQPQHF. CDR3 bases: TGTGCCAGTACACGGGGAACGAGCAATCAGCCCCAGCATTTT.

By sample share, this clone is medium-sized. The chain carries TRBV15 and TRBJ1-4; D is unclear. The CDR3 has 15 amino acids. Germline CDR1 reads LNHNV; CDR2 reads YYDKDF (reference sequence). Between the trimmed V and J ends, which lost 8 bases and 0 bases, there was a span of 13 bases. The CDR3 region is CATRMGDTTNEKLFF. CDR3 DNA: TGTGCCACCCGGATGGGAGATACAACTAATGAAAAACTGTTTTTT. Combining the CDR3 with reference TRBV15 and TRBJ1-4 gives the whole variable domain DAMVIQNPRYQVTQFGKPVTLSCSQTLNHNVMYWYQQKSSQAPKLLFHYYDKDFNNEADTPDNFQSRRPNTSFCFLDIRSPGLGDTAMYLCATRMGDTTNEKLFFGSGTQLSVL.

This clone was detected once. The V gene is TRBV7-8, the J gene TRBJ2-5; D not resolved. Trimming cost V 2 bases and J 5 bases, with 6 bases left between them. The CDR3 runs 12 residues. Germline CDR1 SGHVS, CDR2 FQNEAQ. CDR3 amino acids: CASSLYVETQYF. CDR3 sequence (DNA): TGTGCCAGCAGCTTATATGTGGAGACCCAGTACTTC. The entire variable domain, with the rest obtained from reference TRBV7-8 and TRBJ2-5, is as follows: GAGVSQSPRYKVAKRGQDVALRCDPISGHVSLFWYQQALGQGPEFLTYFQNEAQLDKSGLPSDRFFAERPEGSVSTLKIQRTQQEDSAVYLCASSLYVETQYFGPGTRLLVL.

The CDR3 DNA sequence: TGTGCCAGTAGTATTGGGACAGAGGGACCCTACGAGCAGTACTTC. This gives the protein CASSIGTEGPYEQYF. This chain connects TRBV19 to TRBJ2-7; 7 positions match TRBD1. The V gene's germline CDR1 is LNHDA and CDR2 SQIVND (reference sequence). The J segment lost 2 bases and the V segment lost 3 bases, leaving 7 bases of the junction unmatched. The CDR3 length is 15 residues.

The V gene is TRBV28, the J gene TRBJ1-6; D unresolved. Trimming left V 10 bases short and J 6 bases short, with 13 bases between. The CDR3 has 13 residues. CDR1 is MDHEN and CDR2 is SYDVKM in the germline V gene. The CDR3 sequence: CATLDRGNSPLHF. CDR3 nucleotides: TGTGCCACCCTGGACCGAGGTAATTCACCCCTCCACTTT.

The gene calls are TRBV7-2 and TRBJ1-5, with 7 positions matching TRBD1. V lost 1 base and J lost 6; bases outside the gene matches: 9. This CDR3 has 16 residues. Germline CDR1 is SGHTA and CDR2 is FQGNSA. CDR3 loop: CASSLEARGLAQPQHF. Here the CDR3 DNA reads TGTGCCAGCAGCTTAGAGGCCAGGGGGTTGGCTCAGCCCCAGCATTTT.

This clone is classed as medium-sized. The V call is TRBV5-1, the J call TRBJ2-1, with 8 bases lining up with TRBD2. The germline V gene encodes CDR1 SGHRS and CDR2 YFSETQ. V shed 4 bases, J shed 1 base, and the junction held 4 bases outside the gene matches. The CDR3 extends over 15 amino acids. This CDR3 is CASSAGLESYNEQFF. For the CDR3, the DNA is TGCGCCAGCAGCGCGGGACTAGAGTCCTACAATGAGCAGTTCTTC.

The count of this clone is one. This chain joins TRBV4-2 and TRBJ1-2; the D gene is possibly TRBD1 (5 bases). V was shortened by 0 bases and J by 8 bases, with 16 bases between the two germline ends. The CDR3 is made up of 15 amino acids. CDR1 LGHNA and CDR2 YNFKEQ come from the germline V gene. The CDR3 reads CASSQDLGGARGYTF. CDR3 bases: TGTGCCAGCAGCCAAGATCTAGGAGGGGCAAGAGGCTACACCTTC.

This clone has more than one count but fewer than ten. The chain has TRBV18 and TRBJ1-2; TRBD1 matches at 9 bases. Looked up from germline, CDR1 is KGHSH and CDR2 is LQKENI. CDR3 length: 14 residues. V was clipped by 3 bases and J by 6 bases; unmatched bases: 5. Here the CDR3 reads CASSPDRGTDGYTF. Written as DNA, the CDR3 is TGTGCCAGCTCACCCGACAGGGGGACAGATGGCTACACCTTC.

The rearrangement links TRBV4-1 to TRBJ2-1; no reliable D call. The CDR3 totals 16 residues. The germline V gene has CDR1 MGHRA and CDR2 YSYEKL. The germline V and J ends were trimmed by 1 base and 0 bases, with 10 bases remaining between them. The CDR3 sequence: CASSQVPGHSYNEQFF. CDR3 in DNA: TGCGCCAGCAGCCAAGTTCCCGGTCACTCCTACAATGAGCAGTTCTTC.

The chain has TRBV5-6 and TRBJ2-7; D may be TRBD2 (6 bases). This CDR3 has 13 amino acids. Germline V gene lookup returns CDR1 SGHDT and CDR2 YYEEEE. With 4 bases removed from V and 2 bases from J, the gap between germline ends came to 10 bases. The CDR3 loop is CASSLAGPYEQYF. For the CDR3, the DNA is TGTGCCAGCAGCCTGGCGGGGCCCTACGAGCAGTACTTC.

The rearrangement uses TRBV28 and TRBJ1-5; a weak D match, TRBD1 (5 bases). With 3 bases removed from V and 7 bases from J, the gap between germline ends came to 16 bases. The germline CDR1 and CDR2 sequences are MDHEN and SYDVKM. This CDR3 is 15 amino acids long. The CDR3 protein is CASSLGGFMLQPQHF. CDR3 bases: TGTGCCAGCAGTTTGGGGGGGTTTATGTTACAGCCCCAGCATTTT.

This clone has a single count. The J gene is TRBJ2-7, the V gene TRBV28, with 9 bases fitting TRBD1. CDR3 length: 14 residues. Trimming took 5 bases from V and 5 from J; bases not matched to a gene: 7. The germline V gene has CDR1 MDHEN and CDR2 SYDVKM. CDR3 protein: CASSSGQGKNEQYF. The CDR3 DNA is TGTGCCAGCAGTAGTGGACAGGGGAAGAACGAGCAGTACTTC.

Here the CDR3 DNA reads TGTGCCAGCAGCTGGGACATGAGCTCCTACGAGCAGTACTTC. It specifies CASSWDMSSYEQYF. The genes are TRBV28 and TRBJ2-7; tentative D call: TRBD1 (6 bases). The ends were cut back, 6 bases at V and 0 bases at J, with 12 bases in the middle. Germline lookup yields CDR1 MDHEN and CDR2 SYDVKM. The CDR3 contains 14 residues.

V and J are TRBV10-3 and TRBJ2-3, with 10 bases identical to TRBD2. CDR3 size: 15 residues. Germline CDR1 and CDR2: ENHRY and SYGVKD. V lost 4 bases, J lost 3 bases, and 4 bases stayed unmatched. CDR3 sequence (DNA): TGTGCCATCAGTGGAACTAGCGGGATGACAGATACGCAGTATTTT. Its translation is CAISGTSGMTDTQYF.

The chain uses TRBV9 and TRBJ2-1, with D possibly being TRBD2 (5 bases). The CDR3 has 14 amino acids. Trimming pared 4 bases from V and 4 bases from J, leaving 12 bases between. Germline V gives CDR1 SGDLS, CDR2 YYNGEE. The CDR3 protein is CASSLRTEYNEQFF. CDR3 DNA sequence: TGTGCCAGCAGCCTGCGGACTGAGTACAATGAGCAGTTCTTC.

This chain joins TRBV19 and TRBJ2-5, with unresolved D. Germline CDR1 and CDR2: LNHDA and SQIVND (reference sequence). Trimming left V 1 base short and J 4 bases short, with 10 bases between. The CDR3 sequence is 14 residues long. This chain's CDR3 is CASSIGVTRETQYF. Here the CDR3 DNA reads TGTGCCAGTAGTATAGGGGTGACTCGAGAGACCCAGTACTTC. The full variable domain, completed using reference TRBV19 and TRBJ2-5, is DGGITQSPKYLFRKEGQNVTLSCEQNLNHDAMYWYRQDPGQGLRLIYYSQIVNDFQKGDIAEGYSVSREKKESFPLTVTSAQKNPTAFYLCASSIGVTRETQYFGPGTRLLVL.

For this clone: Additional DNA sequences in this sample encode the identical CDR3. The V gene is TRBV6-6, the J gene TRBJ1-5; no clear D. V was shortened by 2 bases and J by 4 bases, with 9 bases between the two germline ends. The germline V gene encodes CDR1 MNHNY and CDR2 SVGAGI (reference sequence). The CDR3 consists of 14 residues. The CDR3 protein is CASSYPGSNQPQHF. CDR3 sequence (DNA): TGTGCCAGCAGTTACCCGGGCAGTAATCAGCCCCAGCATTTT.

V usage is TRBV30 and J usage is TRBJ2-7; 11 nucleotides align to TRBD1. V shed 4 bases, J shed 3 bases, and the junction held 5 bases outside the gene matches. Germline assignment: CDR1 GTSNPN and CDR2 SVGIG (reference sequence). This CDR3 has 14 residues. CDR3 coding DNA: TGTGCCTGGAATTTAGGGACAGGGGGCTACGAGCAGTACTTC. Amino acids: CAWNLGTGGYEQYF.

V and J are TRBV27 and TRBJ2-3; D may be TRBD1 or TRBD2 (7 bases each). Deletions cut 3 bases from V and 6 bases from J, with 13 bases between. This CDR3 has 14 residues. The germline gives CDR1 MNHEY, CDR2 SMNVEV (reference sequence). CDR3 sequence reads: CASSFRGRGDTQYF. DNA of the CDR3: TGTGCCAGCAGTTTCAGGGGGAGGGGGGATACGCAGTATTTT.